This TCR beta chain was documented in a study of blood T cell repertoires in COVID-19. Study overall: The samples span acute and convalescent COVID-19 from the United States, Italy and Spain. T cells, B-cell-depleted T cells, or PBMCs provided the cDNA or gDNA that served as material.

Authors' methods: Estimation of nucleated cell counts relied on the amplification of reference gene primers. The method was immunoSEQ multiplex PCR; TCRdb's version includes in-frame clones alone and lacks a portion of them. V, J and clone size are taken as reported in that table, and D and trimming were inferred from the DNA itself. The sample has about 190,000 clones, about 88% seen once. In germline, CDR1 is SGHRS, CDR2 YFSETQ. This CDR3 contains 16 residues. V gave up 0 bases and J gave up 4 bases; unmatched junction bases: 7. Sequencing input: peripheral blood. The clonotype was recovered from a man aged 25-40 years with active or convalescent COVID-19. The chain couples TRBV5-1 to TRBJ2-1, with 7 bases aligning to TRBD2. The CDR3 loop is CASSLDEAGAYNEQFF. The CDR3 region has the DNA TGCGCCAGCAGCTTGGATGAGGCGGGAGCATACAATGAGCAGTTCTTC.